The 15 T cell receptor beta chains reported below all come from one sample, sequenced in a study of beta chain features in type 1 diabetes. The entirety of the isolated RNA underwent reverse transcription, so expressed TCRB transcripts were sequenced. TCRdb keeps only in-frame clones here, not all; method: immunoSEQ multiplex PCR. This sample has hundreds of thousands of clones, with under 8.5% found just once. The sequenced material came from central memory CD4+ T cells from blood. These receptors originate from a woman younger than 35 in good health.

V gene TRBV27 combines with J gene TRBJ1-4; D is perhaps TRBD1 (5 bases). The CDR3 contains 15 residues. Germline CDR1 is MNHEY and CDR2 is SMNVEV (reference sequence). The V and J ends lost 1 base and 5 bases respectively, with 11 bases between them. The chain's CDR3 is CASSLWGRRNEKLFF. CDR3 coding DNA: TGTGCCAGCAGTTTATGGGGCAGAAGGAATGAAAAACTGTTTTTT.

The genes are TRBV5-4 and TRBJ2-7, with D possibly being TRBD1 (5 bases). V was trimmed by 0 bases and J by 2 bases, leaving 12 bases between them. The CDR3 consists of 15 residues. Germline V CDR1 and CDR2: SGHNT, YYREEE (reference sequence). The CDR3 loop reads CASSLEAGKAYEQYF. CDR3 sequence (DNA): TGTGCCAGCAGCTTGGAGGCAGGGAAGGCCTACGAGCAGTACTTC.

The gene calls are TRBV5-1 and TRBJ1-1; tentative D call: TRBD1 (5 bases). The CDR3 contains 15 residues. The germline V gene encodes CDR1 SGHRS and CDR2 YFSETQ. V was trimmed by 4 bases and J by 1 base, leaving 14 bases between them. CDR3 DNA: TGCGCCAGCAGCCAAGGCAGGGTGGCGAACACTGAAGCTTTCTTT. This gives the protein CASSQGRVANTEAFF.

The gene calls are TRBV9 and TRBJ2-3, with TRBD2 identical over 11 bases. In germline, CDR1 is SGDLS, CDR2 YYNGEE. V was clipped by 4 bases and J by 1 base; unmatched bases: 8. The length of the CDR3 is 17 residues. The DNA for the CDR3 is TGTGCCAGCAGCCCGCGGTTAGCGGGAGGGCGCACAGATACGCAGTATTTT. As protein: CASSPRLAGGRTDTQYF.

This clone turned up a few times. The chain recombines TRBV7-2 with TRBJ2-5; 8 bases fit TRBD2. This CDR3 region has 15 residues. With V trimmed by 1 base and J by 2 bases, 3 bases remained unmatched. Germline assignment: CDR1 SGHTA and CDR2 FQGNSA. For the CDR3, the DNA is TGTGCCAGCAGCTTAGTAGCGGGACAACAAGAGACCCAGTACTTC. Protein product: CASSLVAGQQETQYF.

This clone was seen a handful of times. The chain is built from TRBV7-3 and TRBJ2-3; 14 nucleotides align to TRBD2. After removal of 2 bases from V and 5 bases from J, the junction contained 0 bases not matched to a gene. The CDR3 contains 15 residues. Germline assignment: CDR1 SGHTA and CDR2 FQGTGA. CDR3 coding DNA: TGTGCCAGCAGCTTAGGACTAGCGGGAGGAGATACGCAGTATTTT. Protein product: CASSLGLAGGDTQYF.

A few counts support this clone. V and J are TRBV29-1 and TRBJ2-3, with D tentatively TRBD1 (5 bases). V was clipped by 6 bases and J by 4 bases, with 17 bases between them. The CDR3 has 14 amino acids. Germline V gene sequence: CDR1 SQVTM, CDR2 ANQGSEA. The CDR3 protein is CSVAPQGHPDTQYF. The CDR3 nucleotides read TGCAGCGTCGCGCCCCAAGGACACCCAGATACGCAGTATTTT.

This rearrangement joins TRBV6-5 to TRBJ1-5, with 8 bases that match TRBD1. Trimming cost V 5 bases and J 6 bases; bases outside gene matches: 3. This CDR3 region has 13 residues. CDR1 is MNHEY, CDR2 SVGAGI, per germline. The CDR3 reads CASSDRGVQPQHF. In nucleotides, the CDR3 is TGTGCCAGCAGTGACAGGGGTGTTCAGCCCCAGCATTTT.

In the case of this clone: Other nucleotide sequences in the sample specify the same CDR3. This rearrangement joins TRBV18 to TRBJ2-7; 7 bases line up with TRBD2. The junction had 1 base not matched to a gene; V was cut back by 2 bases and J by 3 bases. The CDR3 consists of 13 residues. Germline lookup yields CDR1 KGHSH and CDR2 LQKENI. The CDR3 loop is CASSPSGGYEQYF. DNA of the CDR3: TGTGCCAGCTCACCATCGGGGGGCTACGAGCAGTACTTC.

This sequence joins TRBV2 and TRBJ1-5; no clear D gene. CDR1 and CDR2 from the germline V gene are SNHLY and FYNNEI. Between the trimmed V and J ends, which lost 4 bases and 1 base, there was a span of 11 bases. The CDR3 is made up of 15 amino acids. The CDR3 DNA is TGTGCCAGCAGTGGGGGAGTCGTGAGCAATCAGCCCCAGCATTTT. As protein: CASSGGVVSNQPQHF.

This clone was observed a few times. The chain joins TRBV7-8 to TRBJ2-1; no definite D call. CDR1 is SGHVS, CDR2 FQNEAQ, per germline. The CDR3 consists of 15 residues. Trimming pared 0 bases from V and 7 bases from J, leaving 13 bases between. In DNA, the CDR3 is TGTGCCAGCAGCTTAGCTAGCAGTAACGGGAATGAGCAGTTCTTC. Translating gives CASSLASSNGNEQFF.

This clone was counted ten times or more. V usage is TRBV5-4 and J usage is TRBJ2-1, with 7 bases aligning to TRBD1. The CDR3 length is 15 residues. CDR1 and CDR2 (germline): SGHNT, YYREEE (reference sequence). Trimming at V came to 4 bases and at J to 3 bases, leaving 7 bases not matched to a gene. The CDR3 loop is CASSPGTDRYNEQFF. The CDR3 bases are TGTGCCAGCAGCCCAGGGACAGATCGCTACAATGAGCAGTTCTTC.

This chain uses TRBV4-2 with TRBJ2-1; TRBD1 agrees at 10 bases. This CDR3 region has 17 residues. The germline V gene has CDR1 LGHNA and CDR2 YNFKEQ. With V trimmed by 0 bases and J by 5 bases, 7 bases remained unmatched. The CDR3 nucleotides are TGTGCCAGCAGCCAAGACCCGGGACAGGGGTTTAACAATGAGCAGTTCTTC. It specifies CASSQDPGQGFNNEQFF.

This clone was seen at least ten times. The rearrangement joins TRBV28 to TRBJ2-4; D unresolved. In germline, CDR1 is MDHEN, CDR2 SYDVKM. The CDR3 length is 16 residues. Trimming pared 6 bases from V and 0 bases from J, leaving 15 bases between. The CDR3: CASSQHTSLAKNIQYF. The CDR3 DNA is TGTGCCAGCAGCCAACACACTTCCTTAGCCAAAAACATTCAGTACTTC. Supplemented by reference TRBV28 and TRBJ2-4, the full variable domain reads DVKVTQSSRYLVKRTGEKVFLECVQDMDHENMFWYRQDPGLGLRLIYFSYDVKMKEKGDIPEGYSVSREKKERFSLILESASTNQTSMYLCASSQHTSLAKNIQYFGAGTRLSVL.

This clone showed up just a few times. This sequence joins TRBV9 and TRBJ2-2; tentatively, D is TRBD2 (6 bases). V lost 4 bases to trimming and J lost 2 bases, with 12 bases between them. The CDR3 runs to 15 residues. Germline V gene sequence: CDR1 SGDLS, CDR2 YYNGEE. Written as DNA, the CDR3 is TGTGCCAGCAGCCGAGGACTACAAAACACCGGGGAGCTGTTTTTT. Encoded protein: CASSRGLQNTGELFF.